This TCR beta chain was captured by sequencing in a study of shared clonotypes between healthy human individuals. Study-wide findings and caveats: In the sorted subsets, rarefaction showed sequencing was incomplete despite large depth.

There are 15 residues in the CDR3. Trimming took off 1 base at V and 10 bases at J, with 17 bases between the two ends. Germline CDR1 reads LNHDA; CDR2 reads SQIVND (reference sequence). A note on this clone: Its antigen is not known.

Using immunoSEQ multiplex PCR, the repertoire was profiled, and TCRdb retains in-frame clones only, with some absent. The data contain 2,500,000 or so clones, approximately 90% of them singletons. This receptor was identified in a young man in good health. V gene TRBV19 combines with J gene TRBJ2-1, with D unresolved. Sequences were obtained from naive CD4+ T cells sorted from blood. This sample's subset: CD45RA+ positively selected. The CDR3 coding sequence is TGTGCCAGTAGTATAGTCCTAGGTTCGGACGCCGAGCAGTTCTTC. It yields the protein CASSIVLGSDAEQFF.